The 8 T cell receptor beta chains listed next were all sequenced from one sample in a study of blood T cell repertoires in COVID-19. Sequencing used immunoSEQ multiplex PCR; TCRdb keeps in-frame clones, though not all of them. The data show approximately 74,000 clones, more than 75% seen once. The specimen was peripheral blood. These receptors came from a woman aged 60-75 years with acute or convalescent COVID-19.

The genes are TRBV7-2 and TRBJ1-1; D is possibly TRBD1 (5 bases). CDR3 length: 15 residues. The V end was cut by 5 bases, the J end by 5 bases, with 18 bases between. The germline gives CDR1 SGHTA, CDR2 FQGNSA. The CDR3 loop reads CASSPPNQGRTEAFF. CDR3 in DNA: TGTGCCAGCAGCCCACCGAACCAGGGCCGAACTGAAGCTTTCTTT. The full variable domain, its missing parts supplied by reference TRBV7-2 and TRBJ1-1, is GAGVSQSPSNKVTEKGKDVELRCDPISGHTALYWYRQSLGQGLEFLIYFQGNSAPDKSGLPSDRFSAERTGGSVSTLTIQRTQQEDSAVYLCASSPPNQGRTEAFFGQGTRLTVV.

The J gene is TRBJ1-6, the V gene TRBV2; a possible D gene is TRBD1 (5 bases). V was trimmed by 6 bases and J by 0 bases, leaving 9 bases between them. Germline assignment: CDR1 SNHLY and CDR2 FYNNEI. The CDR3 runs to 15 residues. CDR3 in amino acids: CASRRGVSYNSPLHF. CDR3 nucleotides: TGTGCCAGCAGGCGGGGGGTCTCCTATAATTCACCCCTCCACTTT.

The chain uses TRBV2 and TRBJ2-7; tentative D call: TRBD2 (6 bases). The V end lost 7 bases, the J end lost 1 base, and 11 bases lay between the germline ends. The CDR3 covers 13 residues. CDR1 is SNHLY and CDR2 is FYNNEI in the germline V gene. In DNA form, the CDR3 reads TGTGCCAGCACCCGGGCGGGATCCTACGAGCAGTACGTC. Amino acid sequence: CASTRAGSYEQYV.

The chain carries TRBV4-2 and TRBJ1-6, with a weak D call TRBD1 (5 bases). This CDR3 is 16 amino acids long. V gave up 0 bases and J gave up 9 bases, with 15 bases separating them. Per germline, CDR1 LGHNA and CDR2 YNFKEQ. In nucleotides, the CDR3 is TGTGCCAGCAGCCAAGAGGCCAGGGTGATGGGTTCACCCCTCCACTTT. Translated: CASSQEARVMGSPLHF.

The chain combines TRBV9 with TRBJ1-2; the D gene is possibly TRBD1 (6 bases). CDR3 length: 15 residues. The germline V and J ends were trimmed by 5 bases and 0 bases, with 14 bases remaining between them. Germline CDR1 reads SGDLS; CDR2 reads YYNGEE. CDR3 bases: TGTGCCAGCAGGGAGTGGGGGCGGACTAACTATGGCTACACCTTC. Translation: CASREWGRTNYGYTF.

DNA for the CDR3: TGTGCCAGCAGTCAGGCCCCATATGAAAAACTGTTTTTT. Amino acid sequence: CASSQAPYEKLFF. The chain recombines TRBV25-1 with TRBJ1-4; D unclear. The CDR3 totals 13 residues. Looked up from germline, CDR1 is MGHDK and CDR2 is SYGVNS. V lost 5 bases and J 6 bases, leaving 10 bases between the germline ends.

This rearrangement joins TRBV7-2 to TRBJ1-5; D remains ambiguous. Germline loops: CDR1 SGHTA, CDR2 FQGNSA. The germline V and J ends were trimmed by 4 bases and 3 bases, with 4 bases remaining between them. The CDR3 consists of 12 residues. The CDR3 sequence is CASSSNNQPQHF. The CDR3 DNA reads TGTGCCAGCAGCTCCAACAATCAGCCCCAGCATTTT. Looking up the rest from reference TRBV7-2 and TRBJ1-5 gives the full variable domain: GAGVSQSPSNKVTEKGKDVELRCDPISGHTALYWYRQSLGQGLEFLIYFQGNSAPDKSGLPSDRFSAERTGGSVSTLTIQRTQQEDSAVYLCASSSNNQPQHFGDGTRLSIL.

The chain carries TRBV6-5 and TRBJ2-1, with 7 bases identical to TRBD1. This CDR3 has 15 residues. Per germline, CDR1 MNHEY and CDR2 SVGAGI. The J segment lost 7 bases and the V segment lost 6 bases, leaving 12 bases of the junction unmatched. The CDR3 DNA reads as TGTGCCAGCAGGGCAGGGGGTTTTAGCCCTAATGAGCAGTTCTTC. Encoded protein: CASRAGGFSPNEQFF.